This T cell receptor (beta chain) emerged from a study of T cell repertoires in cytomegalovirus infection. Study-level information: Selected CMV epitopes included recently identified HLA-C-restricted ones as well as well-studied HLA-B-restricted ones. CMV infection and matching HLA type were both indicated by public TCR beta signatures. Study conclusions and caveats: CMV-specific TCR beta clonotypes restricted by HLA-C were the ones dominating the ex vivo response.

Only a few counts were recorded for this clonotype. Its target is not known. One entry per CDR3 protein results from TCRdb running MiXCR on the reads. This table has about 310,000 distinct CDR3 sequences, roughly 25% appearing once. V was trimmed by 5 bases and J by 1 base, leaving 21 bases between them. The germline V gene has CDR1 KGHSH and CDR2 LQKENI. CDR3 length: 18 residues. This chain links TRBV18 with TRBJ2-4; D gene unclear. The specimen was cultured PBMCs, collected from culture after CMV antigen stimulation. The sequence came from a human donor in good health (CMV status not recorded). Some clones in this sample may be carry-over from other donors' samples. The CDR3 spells CASSTNPLERTAKNIQYF. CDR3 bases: TGTGCCAGCTCAACGAATCCTTTAGAGAGGACGGCCAAAAACATTCAGTACTTC.